A single sample is the source of the 22 T cell receptor beta chains below, sequenced in a study of shared clonotypes between healthy human individuals. Naive CD8 populations comprised CD45RO-negative cells positively selected for CCR7, excluding terminally differentiated effector memory CD45RA+ cells. Clones were read by immunoSEQ multiplex PCR, and TCRdb kept only the in-frame ones, dropping some. Of roughly 590,000 clones in the sample, roughly 96% are singletons; the top ten hold about 0.11%. Material for sequencing was naive CD8+ T cells sorted from blood. These receptors came from a woman aged 25-40 years in good health.

The rearrangement links TRBV13 to TRBJ2-1; D is possibly TRBD1 (5 bases). The germline gives CDR1 PRHDT, CDR2 FYEKMQ (reference sequence). V was trimmed by 6 bases and J by 9 bases, leaving 12 bases between them. There are 12 residues in the CDR3. The CDR3 DNA reads as TGTGCCAGCAGTTTCGAGCAGGGTGAGCAGTTCTTC. It specifies CASSFEQGEQFF.

V gene TRBV20-1 combines with J gene TRBJ2-3; D is undetermined. Germline values: CDR1 DFQATT, CDR2 SNEGSKA (reference sequence). This CDR3 comprises 10 residues. Trimming removed 5 bases at V and 5 bases at J, with 5 bases between. The CDR3: CSAWGDTQYF. DNA for the CDR3: TGCAGTGCTTGGGGAGATACGCAGTATTTT.

This sequence joins TRBV28 and TRBJ2-7; D gene uncertain. CDR1 MDHEN and CDR2 SYDVKM come from the germline V gene. Trimming stripped 3 bases from V and 0 bases from J, with 15 bases between. The CDR3 length is 16 residues. The CDR3 nucleotides read TGTGCCAGCAGTTTGCCTCGGGCACAGTCCTCCTACGAGCAGTACTTC. Translated, it gives CASSLPRAQSSYEQYF.

This rearrangement joins TRBV9 to TRBJ2-5; D gene ambiguous. The CDR3 spans 13 residues. The germline CDR1 and CDR2 sequences are SGDLS and YYNGEE. Trimming cost V 0 bases and J 7 bases, with 10 bases left between them. Written as DNA, the CDR3 is TGTGCCAGCAGCGTAGGGGCAGAAGGGACCCAGTACTTC. It is translated as CASSVGAEGTQYF.

CDR3: CASSRWTDDTEAFF. The CDR3 coding sequence is TGCGCCAGCAGCCGATGGACTGACGACACTGAAGCTTTCTTT. This chain joins TRBV5-1 and TRBJ1-1, with no clear D. Looked up from germline, CDR1 is SGHRS and CDR2 is YFSETQ. V lost 4 bases, J lost 3 bases, and 13 bases lay in between. The CDR3 is made up of 14 amino acids.

V usage is TRBV2 and J usage is TRBJ1-4; tentatively, D is TRBD1 (5 bases). V lost 8 bases and J lost 3, with 13 bases in between. The CDR3 spans 14 residues. Germline V gives CDR1 SNHLY, CDR2 FYNNEI. Here the CDR3 DNA reads TGTGCCAGCGCTCCTGACAGTTCTAATGAAAAACTGTTTTTT. This codes for CASAPDSSNEKLFF.

The V and J genes are TRBV5-4 and TRBJ2-6; D may be TRBD1 (5 bases). CDR1 is SGHNT, CDR2 YYREEE, per germline (reference sequence). V was trimmed by 0 bases and J by 2 bases, leaving 12 bases between them. This CDR3 comprises 17 residues. Here the CDR3 reads CASSLDRRTTGANVLTF. CDR3 sequence (DNA): TGTGCCAGCAGCTTGGACAGGAGAACTACTGGGGCCAACGTCCTGACTTTC.

The V gene is TRBV25-1, the J gene TRBJ2-7; 7 bases fit TRBD2. With V trimmed by 10 bases and J by 0 bases, 12 bases remained unmatched. Germline lookup yields CDR1 MGHDK and CDR2 SYGVNS. CDR3 length: 15 amino acids. CDR3 nucleotides: TGTGCCACCGACCTGGGGAGGGGCCGCTCCTACGAGCAGTACTTC. It yields the protein CATDLGRGRSYEQYF.

The chain is built from TRBV30 and TRBJ1-4, with TRBD1 matching over 10 bases. The CDR3 runs 15 residues. CDR1 is GTSNPN, CDR2 SVGIG, per germline (reference sequence). V was clipped by 0 bases and J by 8 bases; unmatched bases: 6. CDR3 in amino acids: CAWSVPLDRGEKLFF. CDR3 sequence (DNA): TGTGCCTGGAGTGTACCCCTGGACAGGGGGGAAAAACTGTTTTTT.

This chain links TRBV4-2 with TRBJ1-1; D uncertain. CDR1 LGHNA and CDR2 YNFKEQ come from the germline V gene. The V end lost 1 base, the J end lost 1 base, and 10 bases lay between the germline ends. The CDR3 loop spans 15 amino acids. The CDR3 loop is CASSQGRTPNTEAFF. In DNA form, the CDR3 reads TGTGCCAGCAGCCAAGGCAGGACCCCGAACACTGAAGCTTTCTTT.

This chain joins TRBV2 and TRBJ2-1, with 10 bases that match TRBD2. The V gene end was trimmed by 4 bases and the J gene end by 2 bases; junction bases not matched to a gene: 2. Germline V CDR1 and CDR2: SNHLY, FYNNEI. This CDR3 is built from 15 residues. The CDR3: CASSVLAGTYNEQFF. The CDR3 nucleotides read TGTGCCAGCAGTGTACTAGCGGGAACCTACAATGAGCAGTTCTTC.

Remarks on this clone: The identical CDR3 is also encoded by other nucleotide sequences in the sample. V is TRBV27 and J is TRBJ2-1; 7 bases are a match to TRBD2. After removal of 0 bases from V and 0 bases from J, the junction contained 2 bases not matched to a gene. Per the germline V gene, CDR1 is MNHEY and CDR2 is SMNVEV (reference sequence). The CDR3 totals 16 residues. CDR3 nucleotide sequence: TGTGCCAGCAGTTTATCGAGCGGGGACTCCTACAATGAGCAGTTCTTC. Encoded protein: CASSLSSGDSYNEQFF.

As concerns this clone: The same CDR3 is also encoded by other DNA sequences in this sample. V is TRBV28 and J is TRBJ2-7; 7 bases are a match to TRBD2. V lost 4 bases to trimming and J lost 1 base; unmatched junction nucleotides: 1. The CDR3 has 13 amino acids. CDR1 is MDHEN, CDR2 SYDVKM, per germline. The DNA of the CDR3 is TGTGCCAGCAGTTGGGGGGGATCCTACGAGCAGTACTTC. Translated, it gives CASSWGGSYEQYF.

The V gene is TRBV6-6, the J gene TRBJ2-6; no clear D gene. Trimming left V 0 bases short and J 3 bases short, with 0 bases between. The CDR3 contains 13 residues. Per the germline V gene, CDR1 is MNHNY and CDR2 is SVGAGI (reference sequence). The CDR3 nucleotides read TGTGCCAGCAGTTACTCTGGGGCCAACGTCCTGACTTTC. Its protein is CASSYSGANVLTF.

The V gene is TRBV29-1, the J gene TRBJ2-7; 7 nucleotides align to TRBD1. This CDR3 is built from 13 residues. Germline V gene data show CDR1 as SQVTM and CDR2 as ANQGSEA. Unmatched junction bases numbered 6, after V lost 7 bases and J lost 0 bases. CDR3 amino acids: CSARDRDSYEQYF. The CDR3 DNA reads as TGCAGCGCCCGGGACAGAGACTCCTACGAGCAGTACTTC.

The chain uses TRBV19 and TRBJ2-7; 11 bases map to TRBD2. Looked up from germline, CDR1 is LNHDA and CDR2 is SQIVND (reference sequence). Germline trimming cut 6 bases from V and 1 base from J; bases unmatched to any gene: 11. The CDR3 runs 17 residues. CDR3 sequence reads: CASSNASVAGGSYEQYF. CDR3 coding DNA: TGTGCCAGTAGCAATGCGTCCGTAGCGGGAGGGTCCTACGAGCAGTACTTC.

Concerning this clone: Other nucleotide sequences from this sample produce the same CDR3. The chain is built from TRBV27 and TRBJ2-2; 13 bases agree with TRBD2. V shed 4 bases and J 8 bases; nucleotides not matched to a gene: 4. Germline V gene lookup returns CDR1 MNHEY and CDR2 SMNVEV (reference sequence). CDR3 length: 15 amino acids. DNA of the CDR3: TGTGCCAGCAGTTCCGGGACTAGCGGGACAGGGGAGCTGTTTTTT. Translation gives CASSSGTSGTGELFF.

This clone was recorded once. V gene TRBV2 combines with J gene TRBJ2-7; the D is unclear. The CDR3 loop spans 14 amino acids. Trimming took off 2 bases at V and 0 bases at J, with 8 bases between the two ends. Germline lookup yields CDR1 SNHLY and CDR2 FYNNEI. The CDR3 sequence is CASSESLSSYEQYF. The CDR3 DNA is TGTGCCAGCAGTGAATCCCTAAGCTCCTACGAGCAGTACTTC.

The chain uses TRBV2 and TRBJ2-2; D is possibly TRBD2 (5 bases). CDR3 length equals 17 residues. Trimming removed 0 bases at V and 2 bases at J, with 13 bases between. Germline values: CDR1 SNHLY, CDR2 FYNNEI. This CDR3 is CASSEAHGVLNTGELFF. CDR3 nucleotides: TGTGCCAGCAGTGAAGCGCACGGGGTCCTTAACACCGGGGAGCTGTTTTTT. The whole variable domain, filled in from reference TRBV2 and TRBJ2-2, reads EPEVTQTPSHQVTQMGQEVILRCVPISNHLYFYWYRQILGQKVEFLVSFYNNEISEKSEIFDDQFSVERPDGSNFTLKIRSTKLEDSAMYFCASSEAHGVLNTGELFFGEGSRLTVL.

The chain joins TRBV4-1 to TRBJ2-7; 11 bases match TRBD1. The CDR3 is 15 amino acids. V was pared by 0 bases and J by 5 bases, with 3 bases of the junction left unmatched. Looked up from germline, CDR1 is MGHRA and CDR2 is YSYEKL. This CDR3 reads CASSQDRTGGHEQYF. CDR3 nucleotides: TGCGCCAGCAGCCAAGATAGGACAGGGGGCCACGAGCAGTACTTC.

Here the CDR3 DNA reads TGTGCCAGCAGCCCGGACACCTATGGCTACACCTTC. Translated: CASSPDTYGYTF. V and J are TRBV7-9 and TRBJ1-2; weak D call: TRBD1 (5 bases). The CDR3 totals 12 residues. In germline, CDR1 is SEHNR, CDR2 FQNEAQ (reference sequence). V gave up 5 bases and J gave up 4 bases, with 8 bases separating them.

V gene TRBV7-9 combines with J gene TRBJ1-4, with TRBD1 matching over 8 bases. The junction had 11 bases not matched to a gene; V was cut back by 5 bases and J by 0 bases. The CDR3 loop spans 18 amino acids. Germline V CDR1 and CDR2: SEHNR, FQNEAQ (reference sequence). In nucleotides, the CDR3 is TGTGCCAGCAGCCCCCTGGGACAGGTGGGCCCAACTAATGAAAAACTGTTTTTT. It codes for CASSPLGQVGPTNEKLFF.